The present T cell receptor beta chain was sequenced within a study of shared clonotypes between healthy human individuals. Study-wide results and caveats: It was only blood that was sampled, and tissue repertoires likely differ.

In the case of this clone: Its antigen is not known.

It was at deep level that the assay was run. Method: immunoSEQ multiplex PCR; TCRdb's copy keeps in-frame clones and lacks some. Of nearly 2 million clones listed, about 94% are singletons. As defined, naive CD8 cells were CD45RO-negative and positively selected for CCR7, with terminally differentiated effector memory CD45RA+ cells excluded. This CDR3 has 15 residues. V was shortened by 0 bases and J by 5 bases, with 14 bases between the two germline ends. CDR1 MNHEY and CDR2 SVGAGI come from the germline V gene. The rearrangement uses TRBV6-5 and TRBJ2-7; D perhaps matches TRBD1 (6 bases). The receptor was derived from a man aged 18 to 29 in good health. Material: naive CD8+ T cells sorted from blood. The CDR3 here is CASSYSRSSGDEQYF. CDR3 in DNA: TGTGCCAGCAGTTACTCTCGGAGCTCAGGGGACGAGCAGTACTTC.